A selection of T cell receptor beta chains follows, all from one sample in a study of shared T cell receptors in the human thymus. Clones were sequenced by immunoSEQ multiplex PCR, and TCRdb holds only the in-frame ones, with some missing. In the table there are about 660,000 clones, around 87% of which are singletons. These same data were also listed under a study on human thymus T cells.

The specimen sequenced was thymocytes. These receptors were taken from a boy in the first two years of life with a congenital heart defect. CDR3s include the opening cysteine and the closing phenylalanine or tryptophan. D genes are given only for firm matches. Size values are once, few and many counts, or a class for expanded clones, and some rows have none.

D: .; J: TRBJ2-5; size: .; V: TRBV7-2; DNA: TGTGCCAGCAGCTTAGACCTTCCCCTGCGGGAGACCCAGTACTTC; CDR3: CASSLDLPLRETQYF
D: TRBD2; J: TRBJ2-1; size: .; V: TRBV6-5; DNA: TGTGCCACCAAAAGCGGCGGGAGGGACTACAATGAGCAGTTCTTC; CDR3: CATKSGGRDYNEQFF
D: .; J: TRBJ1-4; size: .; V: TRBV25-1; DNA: TGTGCCAGCAGTCAAACCGGGATCGATAGGGGGTTGGAACTGTTTTTT; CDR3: CASSQTGIDRGLELFF
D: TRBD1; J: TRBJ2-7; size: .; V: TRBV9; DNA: TGTGCCAGCAGCCGTAGAAGGGGACAGGGGGTCCCCGAGCAGTACTTC; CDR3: CASSRRRGQGVPEQYF
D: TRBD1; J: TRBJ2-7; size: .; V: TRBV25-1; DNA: TGTGCCAGCAGCAGGGGGCACGAGCAGTACTTC; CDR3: CASSRGHEQYF
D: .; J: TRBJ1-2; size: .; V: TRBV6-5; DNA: TGTGCCAGCAGGAAACTCCCGGACACCAACTATGGCTACACCTTC; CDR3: CASRKLPDTNYGYTF
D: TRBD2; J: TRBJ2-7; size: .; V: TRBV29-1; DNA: TGCAGCGTTGTTAGCGGGGGGGTATACGAGCAGTACTTC; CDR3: CSVVSGGVYEQYF
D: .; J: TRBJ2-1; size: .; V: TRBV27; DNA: TGTGCCAGCAGTTCACAGGTGTTCGATTACAATGAGCAGTTCTTC; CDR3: CASSSQVFDYNEQFF
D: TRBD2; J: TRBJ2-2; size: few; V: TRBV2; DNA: TGTGCCAGCAGTGAAGGACCAGCGGGAGTAAACACCGGGGAGCTGTTTTTT; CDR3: CASSEGPAGVNTGELFF
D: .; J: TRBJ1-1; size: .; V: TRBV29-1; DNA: TGCAGCGTTGAACTCACAGGGATATTCGCTGAAGCTTTCTTT; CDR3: CSVELTGIFAEAFF
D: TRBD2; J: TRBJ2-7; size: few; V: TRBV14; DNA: TGTGCCAGCAGCCAGGCGGGACTAGCGGGACACGAGCAGTACTTC; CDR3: CASSQAGLAGHEQYF
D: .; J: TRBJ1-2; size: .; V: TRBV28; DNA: TGTGCCAGCAAACGGCGGGGCCCAAAGGGCTATGGCTACACCTTC; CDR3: CASKRRGPKGYGYTF
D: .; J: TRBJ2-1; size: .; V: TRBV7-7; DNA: TGTGCTAGCAGCATAGATGAACTGAGCTCCTACAATGAGCAGTTCTTC; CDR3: CASSIDELSSYNEQFF
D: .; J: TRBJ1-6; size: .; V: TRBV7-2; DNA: TGTGCCAGCAGCTTCAGGGATTCACCCCTCCACTTT; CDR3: CASSFRDSPLHF
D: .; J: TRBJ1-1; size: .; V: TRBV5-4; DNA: TGTGCCAGCAGCCCTCGGGTCCGGGGCACTGAAGCTTTCTTT; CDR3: CASSPRVRGTEAFF
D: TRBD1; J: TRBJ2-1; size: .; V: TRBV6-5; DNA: TGTGCCAGCAGTTCCTGGACAGGGCGCGACAATGAGCAGTTCTTC; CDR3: CASSSWTGRDNEQFF
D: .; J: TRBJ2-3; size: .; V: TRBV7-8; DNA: TGTGCCAGCAGCTTAGAGGCGGCAGCAGATACGCAGTATTTT; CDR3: CASSLEAAADTQYF
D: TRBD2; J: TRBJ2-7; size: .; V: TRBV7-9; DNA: TGTGCCAGCAGCTCCGGGACTAGAAACTACGAGCAGTACTTC; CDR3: CASSSGTRNYEQYF
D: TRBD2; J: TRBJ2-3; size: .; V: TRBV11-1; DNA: TGTGCCAGCAGCTTAGAACCCTCGACTAGCGGGAAGTCAGATACGCAGTATTTT; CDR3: CASSLEPSTSGKSDTQYF
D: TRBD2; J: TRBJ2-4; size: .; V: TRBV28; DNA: TGTGCCAGCAGTTCCCAGGCTAGCGGAGGAATGAGAATCAAAAACATTCAGTACTTC; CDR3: CASSSQASGGMRIKNIQYF
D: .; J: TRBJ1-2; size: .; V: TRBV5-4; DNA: TGTGCCAGCAGCTTGGTTAGAATGGTGGCGGGGCCACAGCTAGAATATGGCTACACCTTC; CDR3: CASSLVRMVAGPQLEYGYTF
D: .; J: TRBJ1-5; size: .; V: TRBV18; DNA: TGTGCCAGCTCACCAGTAGGGGATCAGCCCCAGCATTTT; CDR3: CASSPVGDQPQHF